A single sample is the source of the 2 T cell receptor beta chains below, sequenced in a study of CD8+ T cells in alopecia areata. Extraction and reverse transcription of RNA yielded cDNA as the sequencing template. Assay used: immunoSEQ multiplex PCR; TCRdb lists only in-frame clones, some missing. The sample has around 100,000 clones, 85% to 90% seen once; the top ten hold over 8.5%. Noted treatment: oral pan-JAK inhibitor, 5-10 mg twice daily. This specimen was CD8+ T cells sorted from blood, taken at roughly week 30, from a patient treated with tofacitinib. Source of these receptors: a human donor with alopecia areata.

CDR3 loop: CASSPGTGTRGTDTQYF. The CDR3 bases are TGTGCCAGCAGCCCCGGGACAGGGACTAGAGGCACAGATACGCAGTATTTT. The V call is TRBV5-4, the J call TRBJ2-3, with a tentative D call TRBD1 (9 bases). Germline CDR1 reads SGHNT; CDR2 reads YYREEE (reference sequence). The CDR3 is made up of 17 amino acids. V was pared by 4 bases and J by 1 base, with 19 bases between. The complete variable domain, with remaining parts taken from reference TRBV5-4 and TRBJ2-3, reads ETGVTQSPTHLIKTRGQQVTLRCSSQSGHNTVSWYQQALGQGPQFIFQYYREEENGRGNFPPRFSGLQFPNYSSELNVNALELDDSALYLCASSPGTGTRGTDTQYFGPGTRLTVL.

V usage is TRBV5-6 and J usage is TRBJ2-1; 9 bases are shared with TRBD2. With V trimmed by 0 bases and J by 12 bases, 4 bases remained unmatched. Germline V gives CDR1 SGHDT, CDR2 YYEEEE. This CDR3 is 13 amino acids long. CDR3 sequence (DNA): TGTGCCAGCAGCTTGGGTAGCGGGAGTCGGCAGTTCTTC. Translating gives CASSLGSGSRQFF.